The clone carrying this T cell receptor (beta chain) appeared many times. The antigen is unknown. Germline CDR1 is SGHRS and CDR2 is YFSETQ. The CDR3 contains 14 residues. V lost 4 bases to trimming and J lost 7 bases, with 12 bases between them. TCRdb redid the calling of the 5' RACE reads with MiXCR, one entry per CDR3 protein. In the table there are roughly 130,000 distinct CDR3 sequences, roughly 7.7% of which are singletons. This record comes from a study of CD8 T cells in ankylosing spondylitis. Study results and caveats: Reports of some motif variants in reactive arthritis synovial fluid and blood predate this one. Ankylosing spondylitis blood appeared to carry a characteristic TCR beta motif of seven to nine highly homologous variants. Matched synovial fluid from ankylosing spondylitis patients was reported to be enriched for disease-linked clones.

The gene calls are TRBV5-1 and TRBJ1-6; a possible D gene is TRBD1 (5 bases). The sample taken for sequencing was synovial fluid, either unsorted or a sorted T cell fraction (not recorded which). This receptor was taken from a male donor with ankylosing spondylitis. CDR3 amino acids: CASSQGGGNSPLHF. CDR3 coding DNA: TGCGCCAGCAGCCAAGGCGGGGGAAATTCACCCCTCCACTTT. Supplemented by reference TRBV5-1 and TRBJ1-6, the full variable domain reads KAGVTQTPRYLIKTRGQQVTLSCSPISGHRSVSWYQQTPGQGLQFLFEYFSETQRNKGNFPGRFSGRQFSNSRSEMNVSTLELGDSALYLCASSQGGGNSPLHFGNGTRLTVT.